Listed here are 5 T cell receptor beta chains from one sample, sequenced in a study of cytomegalovirus exposure and HLA in healthy donors. PCR amplification relied on 60 Vbeta primers (plus 13 Jbeta primers). TCRdb keeps only in-frame clones here, not all; method: immunoSEQ multiplex PCR. The listing records just over 150,000 clones. The sequenced sample was PBMCs. These receptors were collected from a man aged 30 to 45 in good health and CMV-seronegative.

The rearrangement uses TRBV7-8 and TRBJ2-7, with TRBD2 matching over 10 bases. Trimming at V came to 1 base and at J to 5 bases, leaving 8 bases not matched to a gene. There are 16 residues in the CDR3. From germline, CDR1 is SGHVS and CDR2 FQNEAQ. Written as DNA, the CDR3 is TGTGCCAGCAGCTTAGGGGTAGCGGGAGGTCGCCACGAGCAGTACTTC. Protein sequence: CASSLGVAGGRHEQYF. The full variable domain, rest sourced from reference TRBV7-8 and TRBJ2-7, is GAGVSQSPRYKVAKRGQDVALRCDPISGHVSLFWYQQALGQGPEFLTYFQNEAQLDKSGLPSDRFFAERPEGSVSTLKIQRTQQEDSAVYLCASSLGVAGGRHEQYFGPGTRLTVT.

The chain links TRBV5-6 to TRBJ2-1, with 9 bases identical to TRBD2. The trim removed 0 bases at V and 7 bases at J, leaving 5 bases unmatched. Germline V gene sequence: CDR1 SGHDT, CDR2 YYEEEE. The CDR3 has 15 amino acids. The chain's CDR3 is CASSLGGRAGNEQFF. The CDR3 DNA sequence: TGTGCCAGCAGCTTGGGCGGGAGGGCAGGGAATGAGCAGTTCTTC.

V is TRBV27 and J is TRBJ1-1, with 7 bases matching TRBD1. Germline V lookup: CDR1 MNHEY, CDR2 SMNVEV (reference sequence). This CDR3 spans 14 amino acids. The V and J ends lost 5 bases and 1 base, in that order; junction bases with no gene match: 4. CDR3 sequence (DNA): TGTGCCAGCAGTCCGACAGGGTGGAACACTGAAGCTTTCTTT. Amino acids: CASSPTGWNTEAFF.

The rearrangement links TRBV7-9 to TRBJ1-5; 8 bases fit TRBD1. CDR1 and CDR2 (germline): SEHNR, FQNEAQ (reference sequence). The trim removed 4 bases at V and 0 bases at J, leaving 11 bases unmatched. This CDR3 is 18 amino acids long. The CDR3 protein is CASSSQTGAGSSNQPQHF. DNA for the CDR3: TGTGCCAGCAGCTCCCAGACAGGGGCGGGGAGTAGCAATCAGCCCCAGCATTTT.

The chain links TRBV30 to TRBJ1-2, with 7 bases aligning to TRBD1. This CDR3 has 13 residues. Germline V gene sequence: CDR1 GTSNPN, CDR2 SVGIG (reference sequence). V dropped 8 bases and J dropped 1; count of bases not matched to a gene: 7. The CDR3 reads CAGQDGINYGYTF. The DNA for the CDR3 is TGTGCCGGACAGGACGGAATTAACTATGGCTACACCTTC.